The rows below give T cell receptor beta chains drawn from one sample of a study of T cells expressing NK-cell markers. Reprocessing the 5' RACE reads, TCRdb reports a single entry for every CDR3 protein and omits DNA. This table lists about 550,000 distinct CDR3 sequences. Sequenced: blood T cells: a sorted CD56 or NKG2C T cell subset, CD4+ or CD8+ T cells, or bulk PBMC T cells (not recorded which). These receptors all come from a man between 18 and 35 years old in good health. The CDR3 runs from the conserved cysteine through the conserved F or W.

j_call | v_call | cdr3_aa
TRBJ2-5 | TRBV10-3 | CAARGGQETQYF
TRBJ1-5 | TRBV15 | CATRRHYYSNQPQHF
TRBJ2-2 | TRBV2 | CASSEWDRNTGELFF
TRBJ2-4 | TRBV18 | CASSQPSHLAAKNIQYF
TRBJ1-2 | TRBV5-5 | CASSRDSVDYGYTF
TRBJ2-5 | TRBV20-1 | CSVHRLAGHGETQYF
TRBJ1-1 | TRBV4-1 | CASSQDRRQGTNTEAFF
TRBJ2-7 | TRBV20-1 | CSATIDRAGEQYF
TRBJ1-1 | TRBV5-1 | CASSLALLGDTEAFF
TRBJ2-4 | TRBV20-1 | CSARQGLAKNIQYF
TRBJ1-1 | TRBV12-3/TRBV12-4 | CASSFIIMVGTEAFF
TRBJ2-5 | TRBV7-2 | CASSLLSGGNQETQYF
TRBJ2-2 | TRBV15 | CATSRVGASGNGELFF
TRBJ2-2 | TRBV30 | CAWSPIIGRGGELFF
TRBJ2-2 | TRBV6-1 | CASSVWAQNTGELFF
TRBJ2-1 | TRBV29-1 | CSVWPPVNNEQFF
TRBJ1-3 | TRBV5-1 | CASSLAESSGNTIYF
TRBJ2-5 | TRBV7-8 | CASSLPTSGSGVEETQYF
TRBJ2-2 | TRBV28 | CASSDIAGGPNTGELFF
TRBJ1-5 | TRBV20-1 | CSASKVSQPQHF
TRBJ2-5 | TRBV11-2 | CASSLEVWDRDQETQYF
TRBJ2-5 | TRBV9 | CASRRTSGIGETQYF
TRBJ2-7 | TRBV5-1 | CASSLAVAGEQYF
TRBJ2-1 | TRBV7-9 | CASNLGTGNEQFF
TRBJ2-5 | TRBV20-1 | CSARDSTRRERLETQYF
TRBJ2-1 | TRBV20-1 | CSADLGGANEQFF
TRBJ2-2 | TRBV12-3/TRBV12-4 | CASSFAGRNTGELFF
TRBJ2-2 | TRBV3-1 | CASSQDTGRGSWTGELFF
TRBJ2-7 | TRBV5-5 | CASRLGYEQYF
TRBJ1-2 | TRBV12-3/TRBV12-4 | CASSRTIHDYTF
TRBJ2-6 | TRBV7-6 | CASSSPLTASGANVLTF
TRBJ2-1 | TRBV20-1 | CSARDFASGPYNEQFF
TRBJ2-1 | TRBV5-4 | CASSLDSRTYNEQFF
TRBJ2-3 | TRBV7-2 | CASSLVTSGVSGTQYF
TRBJ1-2 | TRBV5-1 | CASSLEAATAGYTF
TRBJ2-3 | TRBV28 | CASSLLAGRTDTQYF
TRBJ2-1 | TRBV14 | CASSQDTGLANNEQFF
TRBJ2-2 | TRBV11-2 | CASSSPRDSTGELFF
TRBJ2-7 | TRBV6-2/TRBV6-3 | CASTYGLAPIGEQYF
TRBJ1-2 | TRBV28 | CASSLLGQNYGYTF
TRBJ2-2 | TRBV29-1 | CSVQTGSGGELFF
TRBJ2-1 | TRBV7-7 | CASSLEAGVNGEQFF
TRBJ2-7 | TRBV6-2/TRBV6-3 | CASSWTEFEQYF
TRBJ2-7 | TRBV29-1 | CSVLLNFGEQYF
TRBJ2-7 | TRBV2 | CASSELGLDAYEQYF
TRBJ2-2 | TRBV5-1 | CASTIRGNANTGELFF
TRBJ2-4 | TRBV21-1 | CARSRCLAKNIQYF
TRBJ2-3 | TRBV6-1 | CASSTMTSGRGTQYF
TRBJ1-4 | TRBV7-8 | CATTPDRKNEKLFF
TRBJ2-1 | TRBV5-6 | CASSFSSGGRYNEQFF
TRBJ2-7 | TRBV14 | CASSLQFPVEQYF
TRBJ1-2 | TRBV20-1 | CSAPTRAWGYTF